Listed below are T cell receptor beta chains from one sample, sequenced in a study of cytomegalovirus exposure and HLA in healthy donors. The repertoire was sequenced with immunoSEQ multiplex PCR; TCRdb's copy has only in-frame clones and lacks some. The profile shows 150,000 to 250,000 clones, about 81% of them singletons. Sequences were obtained from PBMCs. Source of these receptors: a woman aged 30 to 39 in good health and CMV-seronegative. Both conserved end residues are part of each CDR3. Fields, in order: V gene, J gene, clone size, CDR3 length, CDR3 protein. Some rows have no size entry. The others give once, few or many, or a class for an expanded clone.

>TRBV5-1|TRBJ2-7|-|17
CASSFGASGRLVNEQYF
>TRBV5-4|TRBJ2-7|-|14
CASSLGGLPYEQYF
>TRBV6-1|TRBJ1-2|-|13
CASGEDRGHGYTF
>TRBV10-3|TRBJ1-1|-|13
CAIRQDMDTEAFF
>TRBV9|TRBJ1-4|once|15
CASSPGGATNEKLFF
>TRBV6-1|TRBJ2-5|few|15
CASGDYRGRQETQYF
>TRBV9|TRBJ2-3|-|14
CASSVITSGDTQYF
>TRBV19|TRBJ1-2|-|14
CASSIQGIDYGYTF
>TRBV4-1|TRBJ2-3|-|18
CASSQDGLPGVGTDTQYF
>TRBV7-9|TRBJ2-7|-|15
CASSEWGTGAYEQYF
>TRBV6-5|TRBJ2-7|few|12
CASSWLGSEQYF
>TRBV7-8|TRBJ2-7|-|15
CASSPRTSGLSEQYF
>TRBV6-4|TRBJ2-7|few|15
CASSLTGTGAYEQYF
>TRBV5-1|TRBJ2-7|-|13
CASSLDRYYEQYF
>TRBV27|TRBJ1-6|few|15
CASSLLGQGTSPLHF
>TRBV19|TRBJ2-7|-|14
CASSTGQGSYEQYF
>TRBV2|TRBJ2-1|-|15
CASSGLTSGSGEQFF
>TRBV11-2|TRBJ2-1|-|14
CASSTSPAYNEQFF
>TRBV27|TRBJ1-2|-|14
CASSLWPGSDGYTF
>TRBV6-6|TRBJ1-2|-|10
CASSGGGYTF
>TRBV5-4|TRBJ2-5|once|16
CASSRGQDANQETQYF
>TRBV2|TRBJ1-3|-|14
CASSGGVSGNTIYF
>TRBV28|TRBJ1-1|-|14
CASSLFGWEHEAFF
>TRBV6-1|TRBJ2-5|-|11
CASRREETQYF
>TRBV5-1|TRBJ1-1|-|14
CASSSGQANTEAFF
>TRBV6-1|TRBJ1-5|few|16
CASREQGQYGNQPQHF
>TRBV19|TRBJ1-1|once|13
CASTDRGNTEAFF
>TRBV11-1|TRBJ2-3|-|16
CASSSRQVLITDTQYF
>TRBV29-1|TRBJ1-1|-|13
CSVIRILIPEAFF
>TRBV7-6|TRBJ2-1|-|15
CASSLGSGIPNEQFF
>TRBV19|TRBJ1-4|-|19
CASSGGPGQGALRNEKLFF
>TRBV7-9|TRBJ2-2|-|15
CASSLGGQNTGELFF
>TRBV5-4|TRBJ2-7|-|14
CASSRQGGTREQYF
>TRBV2|TRBJ1-5|once|14
CASSQQGAGQPQHF
>TRBV6-1|TRBJ2-1|-|15
CASSVRQGGRNEQFF
>TRBV6-5|TRBJ1-1|-|13
CASRRGGDTEAFF
>TRBV5-1|TRBJ2-7|-|14
CASSTGQALSEQYF
>TRBV10-3|TRBJ1-1|-|14
CAISEADMNTEAFF
>TRBV5-1|TRBJ2-1|once|16
CASSWGAGRSYNEQFF
>TRBV10-3|TRBJ2-3|-|12
CATRGEADTQYF
>TRBV5-1|TRBJ1-1|-|19
CASSLELDIYRIANTEAFF
>TRBV5-4|TRBJ2-7|-|15
CASSPWTGDPYEQYF
>TRBV5-1|TRBJ1-4|-|16
CASSYDQTTTNEKLFF
>TRBV7-8|TRBJ1-2|few|13
CASSPRTAYGYTF
>TRBV5-1|TRBJ2-7|-|15
CASSGLPGQGNEQYF
>TRBV5-6|TRBJ2-7|-|13
CASSLGTSFKGYF
>TRBV4-1|TRBJ1-5|few|16
CASSQDAGGWRQPQHF
>TRBV6-1|TRBJ2-1|-|15
CASSSGGGDGNEQFF
>TRBV5-1|TRBJ1-1|-|12
CASSLQDTEAFF
>TRBV5-1|TRBJ1-5|-|15
CASRRDRGLNQPQHF
>TRBV7-9|TRBJ1-3|-|17
CASSFAQRGQAGNTIYF
>TRBV30|TRBJ1-3|few|12
CAYSISGNTIYF
>TRBV7-6|TRBJ2-4|-|12
CASSLEGSIQYF
>TRBV6-4|TRBJ1-2|-|14
CASSGTGGADGYTF
>TRBV27|TRBJ1-5|few|14
CASSHQGGNQPQHF
>TRBV10-1|TRBJ2-2|once|13
CASSAGVTGELFF
>TRBV18|TRBJ2-7|-|14
CASSPPPASNEQYF
>TRBV5-1|TRBJ1-6|few|16
CASSGGGQGGNSPLHF